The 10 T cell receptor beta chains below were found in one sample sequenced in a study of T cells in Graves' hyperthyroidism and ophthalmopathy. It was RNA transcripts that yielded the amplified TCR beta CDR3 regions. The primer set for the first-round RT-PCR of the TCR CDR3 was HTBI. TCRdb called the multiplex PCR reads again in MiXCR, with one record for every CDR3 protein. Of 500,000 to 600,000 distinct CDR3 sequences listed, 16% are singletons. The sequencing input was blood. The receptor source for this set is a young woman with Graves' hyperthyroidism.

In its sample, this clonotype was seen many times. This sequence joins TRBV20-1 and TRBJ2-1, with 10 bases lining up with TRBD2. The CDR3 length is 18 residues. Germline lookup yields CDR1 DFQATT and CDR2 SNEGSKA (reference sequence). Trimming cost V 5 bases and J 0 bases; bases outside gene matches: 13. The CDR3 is CSAPSSFLAGDSYNEQFF. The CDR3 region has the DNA TGCAGTGCTCCGTCCTCCTTTCTAGCGGGGGACTCCTACAATGAGCAGTTCTTC.

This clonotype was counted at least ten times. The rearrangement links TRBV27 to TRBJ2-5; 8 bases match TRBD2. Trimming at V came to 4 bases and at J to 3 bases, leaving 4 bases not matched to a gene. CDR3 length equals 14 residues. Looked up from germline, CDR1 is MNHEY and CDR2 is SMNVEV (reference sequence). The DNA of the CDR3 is TGTGCCAGCAGTTCTCGGCGGGGGGAAGAGACCCAGTACTTC. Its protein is CASSSRRGEETQYF.

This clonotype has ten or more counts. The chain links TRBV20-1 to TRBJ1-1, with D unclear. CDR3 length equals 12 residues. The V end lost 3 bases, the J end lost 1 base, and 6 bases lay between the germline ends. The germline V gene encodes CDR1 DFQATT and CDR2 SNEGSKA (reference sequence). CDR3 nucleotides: TGCAGTGCTAGGTCGGGGAACACTGAAGCTTTCTTT. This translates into CSARSGNTEAFF.

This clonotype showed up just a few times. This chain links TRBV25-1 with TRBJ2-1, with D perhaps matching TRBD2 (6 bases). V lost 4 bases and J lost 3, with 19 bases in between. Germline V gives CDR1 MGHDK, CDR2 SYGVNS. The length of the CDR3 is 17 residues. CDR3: CASSAPPRGLVYNEQFF. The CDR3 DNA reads TGTGCCAGCAGTGCCCCCCCGCGGGGATTGGTCTACAATGAGCAGTTCTTC.

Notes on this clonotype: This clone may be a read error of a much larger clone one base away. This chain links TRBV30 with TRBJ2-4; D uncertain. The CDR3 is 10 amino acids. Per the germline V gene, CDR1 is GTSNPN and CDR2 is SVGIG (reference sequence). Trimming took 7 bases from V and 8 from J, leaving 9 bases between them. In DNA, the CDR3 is TGTGCCTTTACAGAAGACATTCAGTACTTC. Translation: CAFTEDIQYF.

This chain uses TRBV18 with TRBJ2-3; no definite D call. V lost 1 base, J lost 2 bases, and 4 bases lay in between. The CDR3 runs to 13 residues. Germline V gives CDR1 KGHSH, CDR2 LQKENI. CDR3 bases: TGTGCCAGCTCACCACATGCCACAGATACGCAGTATTTT. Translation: CASSPHATDTQYF. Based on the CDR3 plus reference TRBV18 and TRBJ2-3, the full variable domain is NAGVMQNPRHLVRRRGQEARLRCSPMKGHSHVYWYRQLPEEGLKFMVYLQKENIIDESGMPKERFSAEFPKEGPSILRIQQVVRGDSAAYFCASSPHATDTQYFGPGTRLTVL.

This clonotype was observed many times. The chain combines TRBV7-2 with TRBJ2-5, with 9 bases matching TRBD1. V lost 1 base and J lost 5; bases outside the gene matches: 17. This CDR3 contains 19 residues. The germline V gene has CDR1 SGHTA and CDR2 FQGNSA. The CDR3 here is CASSLDRGPSLWPGETQYF. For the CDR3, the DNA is TGTGCCAGCAGCTTAGACAGGGGGCCTTCGCTTTGGCCCGGGGAGACCCAGTACTTC.

The CDR3 is CASTQPGSGNTIYF. DNA of the CDR3: TGTGCCAGCACCCAGCCCGGCTCTGGAAACACCATATATTTT. This sequence joins TRBV9 and TRBJ1-3; D is undetermined. Deletions cut 6 bases from V and 0 bases from J, with 10 bases between. Germline CDR1 and CDR2: SGDLS and YYNGEE. The CDR3 has 14 residues.

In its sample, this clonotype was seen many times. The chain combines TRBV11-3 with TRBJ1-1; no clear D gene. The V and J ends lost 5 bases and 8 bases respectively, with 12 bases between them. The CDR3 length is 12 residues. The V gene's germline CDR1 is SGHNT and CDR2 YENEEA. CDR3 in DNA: TGTGCCAGCAGCCTTTTCTCAGGAGAAGCTTTCTTT. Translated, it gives CASSLFSGEAFF.

The CDR3 coding sequence is TGTGCCATCAGTGATGTTTCAAGCGGCCACGAGACCCAGTACTTC. It yields the protein CAISDVSSGHETQYF. J is TRBJ2-5 and V is TRBV10-3; D may be TRBD2 (5 bases). The CDR3 loop spans 15 amino acids. In germline, CDR1 is ENHRY, CDR2 SYGVKD. Trimming stripped 3 bases from V and 5 bases from J, with 16 bases between.